These 28 T cell receptor beta chains originate from one sample sequenced in a study of blood T cell repertoires in COVID-19. Assay: immunoSEQ multiplex PCR; the TCRdb copy retains only in-frame clones and omits some. The sample shows roughly 360,000 clones, roughly 90% of them seen only once. Sequenced sample: PBMCs or T cells enriched from blood (not recorded which). These receptors all stem from a woman aged 25 to 45 with acute COVID-19.

This chain links TRBV11-3 with TRBJ1-1; TRBD1 might be the D (6 bases). Trimming took off 5 bases at V and 4 bases at J, with 14 bases between the two ends. There are 14 residues in the CDR3. The germline gives CDR1 SGHNT, CDR2 YENEEA. The CDR3 sequence: CASSGGGGITEAFF. The CDR3 DNA reads TGTGCCAGCAGCGGAGGCGGGGGCATCACTGAAGCTTTCTTT.

The CDR3 region has the DNA TGCGCCAGCAGCACCAATAGCGGGGGGGCTCGAGAGACCCAGTACTTC. Its protein is CASSTNSGGARETQYF. J is TRBJ2-5 and V is TRBV5-1, with 11 bases lining up with TRBD2. Germline V gives CDR1 SGHRS, CDR2 YFSETQ. With 4 bases clipped from V and 4 bases from J, the junction kept 9 bases outside the gene matches. There are 16 residues in the CDR3.

This clone occurred a few times. V is TRBV6-1 and J is TRBJ1-2; D not resolved. The CDR3 consists of 13 residues. Germline loops: CDR1 MNHNS, CDR2 SASEGT. Between the trimmed V and J ends, which lost 3 bases and 4 bases, there was a span of 9 bases. In DNA form, the CDR3 reads TGTGCCAGCAGTGACCTCTGGGCCTATGGCTACACCTTC. It specifies CASSDLWAYGYTF.

The chain joins TRBV5-1 to TRBJ2-7; 7 nucleotides agree with TRBD2. The CDR3 spans 13 residues. The J segment lost 1 base and the V segment lost 3 bases, leaving 1 base of the junction unmatched. Looked up from germline, CDR1 is SGHRS and CDR2 is YFSETQ. CDR3 sequence (DNA): TGCGCCAGCAGCTACGGGGGGTCCTACGAGCAGTACTTC. Translating gives CASSYGGSYEQYF. The whole variable domain, remainder taken from reference TRBV5-1 and TRBJ2-7, is KAGVTQTPRYLIKTRGQQVTLSCSPISGHRSVSWYQQTPGQGLQFLFEYFSETQRNKGNFPGRFSGRQFSNSRSEMNVSTLELGDSALYLCASSYGGSYEQYFGPGTRLTVT.

The chain employs TRBV15 and TRBJ2-2; D unresolved. CDR1 LNHNV and CDR2 YYDKDF come from the germline V gene (reference sequence). The length of the CDR3 is 14 residues. The germline V and J ends were trimmed by 5 bases and 4 bases, with 11 bases remaining between them. The CDR3 protein is CATSPISRTGELFF. The CDR3 coding sequence is TGTGCCACCAGCCCTATTAGCCGCACCGGGGAGCTGTTTTTT.

The rearrangement uses TRBV2 and TRBJ2-7; D is unclear. The CDR3 consists of 12 residues. Trimming took 8 bases from V and 3 from J, leaving 11 bases between them. Germline CDR1 and CDR2: SNHLY and FYNNEI. CDR3 DNA sequence: TGTGCCAGCGGCCGTGGGCACTACGAGCAGTACTTC. Translation: CASGRGHYEQYF.

This clone was seen once. The genes are TRBV5-1 and TRBJ2-5, with 8 bases that match TRBD1. Trimming removed 3 bases from V and 5 bases from J; junction bases left unmatched: 6. Germline CDR1 reads SGHRS; CDR2 reads YFSETQ. The CDR3 covers 14 residues. The CDR3 DNA sequence: TGCGCCAGCAGCTCGACAGGGGAGAAGGAGACCCAGTACTTC. Protein: CASSSTGEKETQYF.

The chain joins TRBV9 to TRBJ2-5, with 7 bases that match TRBD1. The CDR3 extends over 15 amino acids. Looked up from germline, CDR1 is SGDLS and CDR2 is YYNGEE. Trimming cost V 4 bases and J 2 bases; bases outside gene matches: 8. This CDR3 reads CASSPRDRGQETQYF. The CDR3 nucleotides read TGTGCCAGCAGCCCCCGGGACAGAGGGCAAGAGACCCAGTACTTC.

The V and J genes are TRBV5-1 and TRBJ1-2, with D unclear. CDR3 length: 14 residues. In germline, CDR1 is SGHRS, CDR2 YFSETQ. V gave up 1 base and J gave up 2 bases, with 9 bases separating them. Written as DNA, the CDR3 is TGCGCCAGCAGCTTGATCCCGTCGAACTATGGCTACACCTTC. Its translation: CASSLIPSNYGYTF. The full variable domain, its missing parts supplied by reference TRBV5-1 and TRBJ1-2, is KAGVTQTPRYLIKTRGQQVTLSCSPISGHRSVSWYQQTPGQGLQFLFEYFSETQRNKGNFPGRFSGRQFSNSRSEMNVSTLELGDSALYLCASSLIPSNYGYTFGSGTRLTVV.

The chain recombines TRBV2 with TRBJ1-4, with D possibly being TRBD1 (5 bases). Trimming left V 6 bases short and J 7 bases short, with 15 bases between. The CDR3 extends over 14 amino acids. Germline CDR1 reads SNHLY; CDR2 reads FYNNEI. The CDR3 reads CASSVRSGVEKLFF. Here the CDR3 DNA reads TGTGCCAGCAGCGTACGATCGGGGGTTGAAAAACTGTTTTTT.

This clone was observed a single time. The rearrangement links TRBV6-5 to TRBJ2-2, with unresolved D. Trimming cost V 11 bases and J 8 bases, with 21 bases left between them. Per germline, CDR1 MNHEY and CDR2 SVGAGI. CDR3 length equals 14 residues. The CDR3 region has the DNA TGTGCCTCTCACCGAGCGATCGGATCGGGGGAGCTGTTTTTT. This codes for CASHRAIGSGELFF.

This clone appeared a few times. The gene calls are TRBV28 and TRBJ2-7; 12 nucleotides match TRBD2. Losses at the gene ends were 5 bases for V and 2 bases for J; bases not matched to a gene: 4. The CDR3 has 15 amino acids. Germline V gene data show CDR1 as MDHEN and CDR2 as SYDVKM. DNA for the CDR3: TGTGCCAGCAGTGCCCGACTAGCGGGGGCCTACGAGCAGTACTTC. Translation: CASSARLAGAYEQYF.

The CDR3 loop reads CASRETAGPYEQYF. In DNA form, the CDR3 reads TGTGCCAGCAGGGAGACAGCGGGGCCCTACGAGCAGTACTTC. The chain links TRBV6-5 to TRBJ2-7; 7 nucleotides line up with TRBD2. Germline CDR1 MNHEY, CDR2 SVGAGI. The CDR3 extends over 14 amino acids. V dropped 6 bases and J dropped 2; count of bases not matched to a gene: 7.

V usage is TRBV10-3 and J usage is TRBJ2-1, with TRBD2 matching 11 bases. V shed 6 bases and J 1 base; nucleotides not matched to a gene: 14. The CDR3 is made up of 19 amino acids. Germline CDR1 reads ENHRY; CDR2 reads SYGVKD. CDR3 sequence (DNA): TGTGCCATCAGAGAGGCTCTAGCGGGGGGCCCCGGTTCCTACAATGAGCAGTTCTTC. Its protein product is CAIREALAGGPGSYNEQFF.

The rearrangement links TRBV30 to TRBJ2-3; maybe TRBD1 (5 bases). The CDR3 has 15 amino acids. Looked up from germline, CDR1 is GTSNPN and CDR2 is SVGIG (reference sequence). Between the trimmed V and J ends, which lost 0 bases and 2 bases, there was a span of 12 bases. CDR3 loop: CAWSVSGKNTDTQYF. CDR3 DNA: TGTGCCTGGAGTGTTTCAGGGAAGAACACAGATACGCAGTATTTT.

The chain is built from TRBV7-2 and TRBJ1-5; no clear D. Germline values: CDR1 SGHTA, CDR2 FQGNSA. This CDR3 contains 15 residues. Trimming took off 4 bases at V and 5 bases at J, with 15 bases between the two ends. CDR3 DNA: TGTGCCAGCAGCTCGTCCGGACTTCTGGATCAGCCCCAGCATTTT. Amino acid sequence: CASSSSGLLDQPQHF.

This clone was observed a few times. The chain carries TRBV7-9 and TRBJ1-2; D might be TRBD1 (5 bases). The CDR3 covers 14 residues. Germline V lookup: CDR1 SEHNR, CDR2 FQNEAQ (reference sequence). Trimming stripped 7 bases from V and 1 base from J, with 13 bases between. CDR3 amino acids: CASTTQTVNYGYTF. The CDR3 DNA is TGTGCCAGCACCACCCAGACAGTTAACTATGGCTACACCTTC. Full variable domain (rest looked up from reference TRBV7-9 and TRBJ1-2): DTGVSQNPRHKITKRGQNVTFRCDPISEHNRLYWYRQTLGQGPEFLTYFQNEAQLEKSRLLSDRFSAERPKGSFSTLEIQRTEQGDSAMYLCASTTQTVNYGYTFGSGTRLTVV.

The rearrangement joins TRBV28 to TRBJ1-2; no reliable D call. The CDR3 spans 12 residues. The V gene's germline CDR1 is MDHEN and CDR2 SYDVKM. Between the trimmed V and J ends, which lost 2 bases and 8 bases, there was a span of 9 bases. CDR3 residues: CASSLLFGGYTF. CDR3 nucleotides: TGTGCCAGCAGTTTACTGTTCGGGGGCTACACCTTC.

The CDR3 region is CASSRDRAPYEQYF. CDR3 DNA: TGTGCCAGCAGCCGTGACAGGGCACCCTACGAGCAGTACTTC. The chain combines TRBV3-1 (or the pseudogene TRBV3-2) with TRBJ2-7; 7 bases align to TRBD1. CDR1 is LGHDT and CDR2 is YNNKEL in the germline V gene (reference sequence). Losses at the gene ends were 4 bases for V and 2 bases for J; bases not matched to a gene: 5. CDR3 length: 14 amino acids.

The V gene is TRBV30, the J gene TRBJ1-6; the D is unclear. The germline gives CDR1 GTSNPN, CDR2 SVGIG (reference sequence). The CDR3 totals 17 residues. Trimming removed 0 bases from V and 9 bases from J, with 21 bases in between. CDR3 coding DNA: TGTGCCTGGAGTGTTCAAGGGAGTAACACCTTTTCTTCACCCCTCCACTTT. This encodes CAWSVQGSNTFSSPLHF.

The V call is TRBV6-1, the J call TRBJ2-1; D remains unclear. The V gene lost 2 bases and the J gene lost 4 bases, with 15 bases spanning the gap. The CDR3 extends over 16 amino acids. CDR1 is MNHNS, CDR2 SASEGT, per germline. The CDR3 here is CASSERSGGRYNEQFF. The CDR3 nucleotides read TGTGCCAGCAGTGAAAGGAGTGGCGGCCGTTACAATGAGCAGTTCTTC.

The gene calls are TRBV2 and TRBJ1-1; unclear D gene. Germline V CDR1 and CDR2: SNHLY, FYNNEI. Between the trimmed V and J ends, which lost 3 bases and 0 bases, there was a span of 11 bases. CDR3 length: 15 residues. CDR3 in DNA: TGTGCCAGCAGTGAGTGGGCCACCTTGAACACTGAAGCTTTCTTT. Protein sequence: CASSEWATLNTEAFF.

Only one count was recorded for this clone. V is TRBV29-1 and J is TRBJ1-2; TRBD1 might be the D (6 bases). Germline V gene data show CDR1 as SQVTM and CDR2 as ANQGSEA. Trimming took off 7 bases at V and 1 base at J, with 16 bases between the two ends. The CDR3 has 14 amino acids. This CDR3 is CSAFSGDINYGYTF. The CDR3 DNA reads as TGCAGCGCCTTCTCCGGGGACATTAACTATGGCTACACCTTC.

This chain joins TRBV19 and TRBJ1-6, with 12 bases matching TRBD1. This CDR3 contains 16 residues. The germline CDR1 and CDR2 sequences are LNHDA and SQIVND (reference sequence). The V gene end was trimmed by 5 bases and the J gene end by 11 bases; junction bases not matched to a gene: 10. CDR3 nucleotides: TGTGCCAGTAGTGCCGACCGGGACAGGGGGCTCCCACCCCTCCACTTT. It translates to CASSADRDRGLPPLHF.

The J gene is TRBJ2-7, the V gene TRBV7-2; 8 nucleotides line up with TRBD1. In germline, CDR1 is SGHTA, CDR2 FQGNSA. The CDR3 consists of 16 residues. With V trimmed by 5 bases and J by 2 bases, 11 bases remained unmatched. Here the CDR3 reads CASSPGGQGVAYEQYF. The CDR3 nucleotides read TGTGCCAGCAGCCCTGGAGGACAGGGAGTAGCCTACGAGCAGTACTTC.

The chain is built from TRBV10-3 and TRBJ1-3; a weak D match, TRBD1 (5 bases). V gave up 11 bases and J gave up 0 bases, with 11 bases separating them. This CDR3 contains 13 residues. Germline CDR1 is ENHRY and CDR2 is SYGVKD. Here the CDR3 DNA reads TGTGCCGTTGCGGGGGACTCTGGAAACACCATATATTTT. Its protein is CAVAGDSGNTIYF.

The chain has TRBV30 and TRBJ1-4; TRBD1 is a possible D gene (6 bases). With 0 bases removed from V and 7 bases from J, the gap between germline ends came to 9 bases. The CDR3 consists of 13 residues. Germline CDR1 and CDR2: GTSNPN and SVGIG (reference sequence). CDR3 DNA: TGTGCCTGGAGTGTAACAGGGAGTGAAAAACTGTTTTTT. Protein: CAWSVTGSEKLFF.

This chain joins TRBV7-9 and TRBJ1-1, with D maybe TRBD1 (5 bases). Trimming took 3 bases from V and 0 from J, leaving 8 bases between them. Germline V CDR1 and CDR2: SEHNR, FQNEAQ (reference sequence). CDR3 length: 14 amino acids. DNA of the CDR3: TGTGCCAGCAGCTTCCAGGGTATGAACACTGAAGCTTTCTTT. Translated: CASSFQGMNTEAFF. Supplemented by reference TRBV7-9 and TRBJ1-1, the full variable domain reads DTGVSQNPRHKITKRGQNVTFRCDPISEHNRLYWYRQTLGQGPEFLTYFQNEAQLEKSRLLSDRFSAERPKGSFSTLEIQRTEQGDSAMYLCASSFQGMNTEAFFGQGTRLTVV.